The 3 T cell receptor beta chains in this list originate from one sample, sequenced in a study of regulatory T cells in long-lasting Graves disease. Investigators prepared the TCR beta libraries by applying iRepertoire HTBI primers and Arm-PCR of CDR3 regions. TCRdb fed the multiplex PCR reads into MiXCR, producing one record per CDR3 protein. The sample has under 500,000 distinct CDR3 sequences; less than 25% are singletons. Time point meaning: persistent/refractory GD, antithyroid drugs over 5 years with positive TRAb. Preparation of the TCR library used RNA extracted from PBMCs. The sample was peripheral blood mononuclear cells (PBMCs), taken when the disease was refractory, from a patient treated with antithyroid drugs. These TCRs come from a female donor with Graves disease.

The gene calls are TRBV7-6 and TRBJ1-1; D gene uncertain. The CDR3 length is 13 residues. V was shortened by 1 base and J by 7 bases, with 10 bases between the two germline ends. CDR1 and CDR2 from the germline V gene are SGHVS and FNYEAQ. The CDR3 bases are TGTGCCAGCAGCTTAGGGCCGATAGTTGAAGCTTTCTTT. Translation: CASSLGPIVEAFF.

This clonotype was recorded a few times. This chain uses TRBV29-1 with TRBJ1-2; 11 nucleotides align to TRBD1. Trimming took 8 bases from V and 7 from J; bases not matched to a gene: 9. The CDR3 consists of 13 residues. Germline CDR1 and CDR2: SQVTM and ANQGSEA. As DNA, the CDR3 is TGCAGCTCCCAAGGACAGGGGGCAGGTGGCTACACCTTC. Its protein product is CSSQGQGAGGYTF. Based on the CDR3 plus reference TRBV29-1 and TRBJ1-2, the full variable domain is SAVISQKPSRDICQRGTSLTIQCQVDSQVTMMFWYRQQPGQSLTLIATANQGSEATYESGFVIDKFPISRPNLTFSTLTVSNMSPEDSSIYLCSSQGQGAGGYTFGSGTRLTVV.

The table lists this clonotype with many counts. This sequence joins TRBV13 and TRBJ1-2, with 10 positions matching TRBD1. V was pared by 4 bases and J by 2 bases, with 10 bases of the junction left unmatched. Germline V gives CDR1 PRHDT, CDR2 FYEKMQ (reference sequence). This CDR3 region has 17 residues. The CDR3 loop is CASSSTGTGARNYGYTF. The DNA for the CDR3 is TGTGCCAGCAGCTCGACCGGGACAGGGGCTAGGAACTATGGCTACACCTTC.